This is a list of T cell receptor beta chains from one sample in a study of Ad26.COV2.S vaccination and SARS-CoV-2 variants. Generated by immunoSEQ multiplex PCR, the TCRdb table keeps only in-frame clones and is missing some. The repertoire holds fewer than 300,000 clones, about 89% seen once, with around 3.5% in the top ten. The specimen was peripheral blood, collected in a trial of Ad26.COV2.S vaccine versus placebo. Source of these receptors: a person aged 18-60 years who received the Ad26.COV2.S COVID-19 vaccine or a placebo. Each CDR3 is given with its conserved first and last residue. The order of the fields is D gene, clone size, V gene, J gene, CDR3 protein, CDR3 DNA. D genes are given only for firm matches. Rows give clone size only sometimes, using once, few, many, or a class for an expanded clone.

D: TRBD2
size: .
V: TRBV5-6
J: TRBJ2-5
CDR3: CASSLSLGGLARGTQYF
DNA: TGTGCCAGCAGCTTATCCCTTGGCGGACTAGCGAGGGGGACCCAGTACTTC

D: .
size: once
V: TRBV5-6
J: TRBJ1-1
CDR3: CASSPGAGTEAFF
DNA: TGTGCCAGCAGCCCGGGGGCGGGCACTGAAGCTTTCTTT

D: .
size: .
V: TRBV4-1
J: TRBJ1-4
CDR3: CASSQDHMQRATNEKLFF
DNA: TGCGCCAGCAGCCAAGATCATATGCAGAGAGCAACTAATGAAAAACTGTTTTTT

D: .
size: .
V: TRBV5-1
J: TRBJ2-7
CDR3: CASSPWWDGAYEQYF
DNA: TGCGCCAGCAGCCCCTGGTGGGACGGGGCCTACGAGCAGTACTTC

D: .
size: .
V: TRBV6-2/TRBV6-3
J: TRBJ2-7
CDR3: CASSYSTGTYEQYF
DNA: TGTGCCAGCAGTTACTCCACCGGTACCTACGAGCAGTACTTC

D: .
size: .
V: TRBV7-2
J: TRBJ2-4
CDR3: CASSPGLGLAKNIQYF
DNA: TGTGCCAGCAGCCCGGGACTGGGGTTAGCCAAAAACATTCAGTACTTC

D: .
size: .
V: TRBV3-1/TRBV3-2
J: TRBJ2-5
CDR3: CASSRRGQETQYF
DNA: TGTGCCAGCAGCCGGAGGGGGCAAGAGACCCAGTACTTC

D: TRBD2
size: .
V: TRBV18
J: TRBJ2-2
CDR3: CASSLGLAGTGELFF
DNA: TGTGCCAGCTCACTGGGACTAGCGGGAACCGGGGAGCTGTTTTTT

D: .
size: .
V: TRBV7-9
J: TRBJ1-4
CDR3: CASSHSRSIGEKLFF
DNA: TGTGCCAGCAGCCACTCACGATCCATAGGAGAAAAACTGTTTTTT

D: .
size: .
V: TRBV2
J: TRBJ1-1
CDR3: CASSERGGGRTEAFF
DNA: TGTGCCAGCAGTGAACGGGGCGGGGGGCGGACTGAAGCTTTCTTT

D: .
size: .
V: TRBV5-6
J: TRBJ2-7
CDR3: CASSKGTHYEQYF
DNA: TGTGCCAGCAGCAAAGGGACACACTACGAGCAGTACTTC

D: .
size: .
V: TRBV6-5
J: TRBJ2-1
CDR3: CASSSGGPYNEQFF
DNA: TGTGCCAGCAGTTCCGGCGGGCCTTACAATGAGCAGTTCTTC

D: .
size: .
V: TRBV7-8
J: TRBJ2-5
CDR3: CASSRGGGGPQETQYF
DNA: TGTGCCAGCAGCCGAGGAGGTGGGGGGCCCCAAGAGACCCAGTACTTC